Listed here is a single T cell receptor beta chain. The method was immunoSEQ multiplex PCR; TCRdb's version includes in-frame clones alone and lacks a portion of them. The data contain approximately 500,000 clones, 90% to 97% of them seen just once; the ten biggest clones take up under 0.06%. The entry originates in a study of shared clonotypes between healthy human individuals. Per germline, CDR1 MDHEN and CDR2 SYDVKM. The CDR3 runs to 14 residues. Trimming removed 6 bases at V and 2 bases at J, with 13 bases between. Sequences were obtained from naive CD4+ T cells sorted from blood. Subset meaning: CD45RA+ positively selected. The chain links TRBV28 to TRBJ1-1; the D gene is possibly TRBD1 (6 bases). This sequence was found in a woman aged 30 to 39 in good health. Here the CDR3 DNA reads TGTGCCAGCAGGGGGGGCAGGAAAAACACTGAAGCTTTCTTT. Its protein is CASRGGRKNTEAFF. Full variable domain (outside the CDR3, taken from reference TRBV28 and TRBJ1-1): DVKVTQSSRYLVKRTGEKVFLECVQDMDHENMFWYRQDPGLGLRLIYFSYDVKMKEKGDIPEGYSVSREKKERFSLILESASTNQTSMYLCASRGGRKNTEAFFGQGTRLTVV.